This T cell receptor (beta chain) comes out of a study of control samples from healthy donors and cancer patients. Clones were read by immunoSEQ multiplex PCR, and TCRdb kept only the in-frame ones, dropping some. The sample has roughly 120,000 clones, less than 95% seen once. Sample: blood. This clonotype was sampled from a man aged 25-40 years in good health.

The CDR3 loop is CASDQGARTEAFF. The CDR3 bases are TGTGCCAGTGATCAGGGGGCACGCACTGAAGCTTTCTTT. This rearrangement joins TRBV19 to TRBJ1-1; 8 positions agree with TRBD1. The CDR3 runs 13 residues. The V segment lost 8 bases and the J segment 4 bases; nucleotides outside the gene matches: 6. The germline V gene has CDR1 LNHDA and CDR2 SQIVND (reference sequence).